This TCR beta chain came from a study of regulatory T cells in long-lasting Graves disease. Assembly of TCR beta libraries relied on iRepertoire HTBI primers together with Arm-PCR of CDR3 regions. Using its own MiXCR run on the multiplex PCR reads, TCRdb lists one record per CDR3 protein. This table has approximately 400,000 distinct CDR3 sequences, roughly a sixth appearing once. Stated time point: newly diagnosed GD, antithyroid drugs for less than 3 months. Isolated PBMC RNA provided the starting material for the TCR library. American Thyroid Association guidelines defined how Graves' disease was diagnosed. A peripheral blood sample, around 8.5 milliliters in volume, was drawn into EDTA tubes. The CDR3 spans 17 residues. With 10 bases clipped from V and 5 bases from J, the junction kept 17 bases outside the gene matches. CDR1 is MDHEN and CDR2 is SYDVKM in the germline V gene. Whole-study results and caveats: Persistent patients shared more public clonotypes (over 2,500) than new patients (just under 1,000). Thyroid tissue went unexamined; only peripheral blood was analyzed.

This clonotype was detected many times. What it binds is unknown. The clonotype comes from a female donor with Graves disease. V gene TRBV28 combines with J gene TRBJ2-3, with 11 bases aligning to TRBD2. The starting material was peripheral blood mononuclear cells (PBMCs), obtained at new diagnosis, from a patient treated with antithyroid drugs. Written as DNA, the CDR3 is TGTGCCATCGTGGAACTAGCGGGAGTTGCGGTAGGAGATACGCAGTATTTT. It is translated as CAIVELAGVAVGDTQYF. The variable domain in full, with the rest retrieved from reference TRBV28 and TRBJ2-3, is DVKVTQSSRYLVKRTGEKVFLECVQDMDHENMFWYRQDPGLGLRLIYFSYDVKMKEKGDIPEGYSVSREKKERFSLILESASTNQTSMYLCAIVELAGVAVGDTQYFGPGTRLTVL.